These 16 T cell receptor beta chains originate from one sample sequenced in a study of blood T cell repertoires in COVID-19. The assay was immunoSEQ multiplex PCR, and TCRdb's table has in-frame clones only and misses some. The sample carries 150,000 to 200,000 clones, more than 80% recorded once. The sequencing input was PBMCs or T cells enriched from blood (not recorded which). The receptors originated from a man aged 35 to 55 who had recovered from COVID-19.

This chain connects TRBV14 to TRBJ2-4; D perhaps matches TRBD2 (6 bases). There are 15 residues in the CDR3. Looked up from germline, CDR1 is SGHDN and CDR2 is FVKESK. V was clipped by 5 bases and J by 6 bases, with 17 bases between them. CDR3 region: CASSSKSGTSNIQYF. The CDR3 coding sequence is TGTGCCAGCAGCTCTAAATCCGGGACTTCAAACATTCAGTACTTC.

This clone was observed once. This chain uses TRBV13 with TRBJ2-7; 8 nucleotides match TRBD2. Germline CDR1 PRHDT, CDR2 FYEKMQ (reference sequence). The CDR3 is 14 amino acids. Losses at the gene ends were 8 bases for V and 5 bases for J; bases not matched to a gene: 11. CDR3 region: CASSSGTRLDEQYF. The DNA for the CDR3 is TGTGCCAGCTCTTCGGGGACTAGGCTCGACGAGCAGTACTTC.

The CDR3 coding sequence is TGTGCCAGCAGCTACGATACAGGGGGAGAGACCCAGTACTTC. It yields the protein CASSYDTGGETQYF. J is TRBJ2-5 and V is TRBV9, with 8 nucleotides matching TRBD1. The germline gives CDR1 SGDLS, CDR2 YYNGEE. The ends lost 4 bases at V and 4 bases at J; junction bases unmatched: 6. The CDR3 is made up of 14 amino acids.

Turning to this clone: The sample contains more than one DNA sequence encoding this CDR3. This chain joins TRBV9 and TRBJ1-6; no firm D call. The V end was cut by 0 bases, the J end by 10 bases, with 5 bases between. The CDR3 has 12 amino acids. Germline values: CDR1 SGDLS, CDR2 YYNGEE. The CDR3 is CASSVAGSPLHF. CDR3 nucleotides: TGTGCCAGCAGCGTAGCGGGGTCACCCCTCCACTTT.

The V gene is TRBV6-5, the J gene TRBJ1-1; D remains ambiguous. Germline V gives CDR1 MNHEY, CDR2 SVGAGI. This CDR3 is built from 15 residues. Trimming removed 5 bases from V and 1 base from J, with 14 bases in between. CDR3 DNA: TGTGCCAGCAGTCGGCCTGGAGTAACGAACACTGAAGCTTTCTTT. This encodes CASSRPGVTNTEAFF.

The gene calls are TRBV3-1 (or the pseudogene TRBV3-2) and TRBJ2-3; D is unclear. The V and J ends lost 0 bases and 0 bases respectively, with 10 bases between them. This CDR3 spans 16 amino acids. Germline lookup yields CDR1 LGHDT and CDR2 YNNKEL (reference sequence). CDR3 in amino acids: CASSQDWHSSTDTQYF. The DNA of the CDR3 is TGTGCCAGCAGCCAAGATTGGCATTCTAGCACAGATACGCAGTATTTT.

This chain connects TRBV7-8 to TRBJ2-7; the match to TRBD1 covers 7 bases. With 2 bases clipped from V and 5 bases from J, the junction kept 3 bases outside the gene matches. Germline assignment: CDR1 SGHVS and CDR2 FQNEAQ. The CDR3 covers 13 residues. The CDR3 region is CASSLTGQDEQYF. In DNA, the CDR3 is TGTGCCAGCAGCTTAACTGGACAGGACGAGCAGTACTTC.

The CDR3 region has the DNA TGTGCTAGTGGTTTCCGGGACAGGGCGAACACTGAAGCTTTCTTT. Translated, it gives CASGFRDRANTEAFF. The rearrangement uses TRBV12-5 and TRBJ1-1, with 9 bases that match TRBD1. Unmatched junction bases numbered 3, after V lost 3 bases and J lost 1 base. Looked up from germline, CDR1 is LGHNT and CDR2 is FRNRAP. This CDR3 has 15 amino acids.

This chain joins TRBV7-6 and TRBJ1-6; D gene ambiguous. The germline V gene encodes CDR1 SGHVS and CDR2 FNYEAQ. The CDR3 length is 13 residues. V dropped 1 base and J dropped 6 bases, with 4 bases sitting between them. The CDR3 nucleotides read TGTGCCAGCAGCTTAGAGCTTAATTCACCCCTCCACTTT. Protein: CASSLELNSPLHF. The full variable domain, rest sourced from reference TRBV7-6 and TRBJ1-6, is GAGVSQSPRYKVTKRGQDVALRCDPISGHVSLYWYRQALGQGPEFLTYFNYEAQQDKSGLPNDRFSAERPEGSISTLTIQRTEQRDSAMYRCASSLELNSPLHFGNGTRLTVT.

This chain uses TRBV28 with TRBJ1-1, with 8 bases fitting TRBD1. The CDR3 length is 15 residues. Germline CDR1 is MDHEN and CDR2 is SYDVKM. The junction had 7 bases not matched to a gene; V was cut back by 6 bases and J by 1 base. CDR3 coding DNA: TGTGCCAGCAGACCCCAGGGGGCGAGGAACACTGAAGCTTTCTTT. It is translated as CASRPQGARNTEAFF.

The chain recombines TRBV25-1 with TRBJ1-5; D not certain. This CDR3 comprises 12 residues. Germline CDR1 MGHDK, CDR2 SYGVNS. Trimming removed 6 bases at V and 0 bases at J, with 3 bases between. This CDR3 reads CASSHSNQPQHF. The CDR3 nucleotides read TGTGCCAGCAGCCATAGCAATCAGCCCCAGCATTTT.

The chain is built from TRBV6-5 and TRBJ1-6, with 9 bases that match TRBD1. The CDR3 covers 15 residues. Trimming at V came to 4 bases and at J to 7 bases, leaving 5 bases not matched to a gene. Germline V lookup: CDR1 MNHEY, CDR2 SVGAGI. CDR3 in DNA: TGTGCCAGCAGTTCCACGGGACAGGGAAATTCACCCCTCCACTTT. Residues: CASSSTGQGNSPLHF.

The V gene is TRBV11-2, the J gene TRBJ2-5, with a possible D match to TRBD2 (7 bases). V was shortened by 5 bases and J by 5 bases, with 24 bases between the two germline ends. Per germline, CDR1 SGHAT and CDR2 FQNNGV. CDR3 size: 17 residues. CDR3 protein: CASSNGRTGGLSETQYF. DNA of the CDR3: TGTGCCAGCAGCAACGGACGGACCGGGGGGCTTTCGGAGACCCAGTACTTC.

The chain uses TRBV13 and TRBJ2-1, with D perhaps TRBD2 (6 bases). Between the trimmed V and J ends, which lost 5 bases and 6 bases, there was a span of 8 bases. Germline values: CDR1 PRHDT, CDR2 FYEKMQ (reference sequence). The CDR3 runs to 12 residues. The CDR3 loop reads CASSRESNEQFF. In DNA form, the CDR3 reads TGTGCCAGCAGCCGGGAGTCCAATGAGCAGTTCTTC.

V usage is TRBV2 and J usage is TRBJ1-2; 8 bases align to TRBD1. The CDR3 sequence is 14 residues long. V was clipped by 4 bases and J by 7 bases; unmatched bases: 8. Germline CDR1 SNHLY, CDR2 FYNNEI. CDR3 protein: CASSARQGASGYTF. The CDR3 nucleotides read TGTGCCAGCAGTGCCAGGCAGGGGGCCTCTGGCTACACCTTC.

A single count supports this clone. The chain combines TRBV29-1 with TRBJ1-2; 8 bases line up with TRBD1. Trimming removed 4 bases from V and 5 bases from J; junction bases left unmatched: 9. CDR1 and CDR2 (germline): SQVTM, ANQGSEA. The CDR3 runs to 14 residues. The CDR3: CSVVVQGALYGYTF. The CDR3 nucleotides are TGCAGCGTTGTAGTGCAGGGGGCCCTGTATGGCTACACCTTC.